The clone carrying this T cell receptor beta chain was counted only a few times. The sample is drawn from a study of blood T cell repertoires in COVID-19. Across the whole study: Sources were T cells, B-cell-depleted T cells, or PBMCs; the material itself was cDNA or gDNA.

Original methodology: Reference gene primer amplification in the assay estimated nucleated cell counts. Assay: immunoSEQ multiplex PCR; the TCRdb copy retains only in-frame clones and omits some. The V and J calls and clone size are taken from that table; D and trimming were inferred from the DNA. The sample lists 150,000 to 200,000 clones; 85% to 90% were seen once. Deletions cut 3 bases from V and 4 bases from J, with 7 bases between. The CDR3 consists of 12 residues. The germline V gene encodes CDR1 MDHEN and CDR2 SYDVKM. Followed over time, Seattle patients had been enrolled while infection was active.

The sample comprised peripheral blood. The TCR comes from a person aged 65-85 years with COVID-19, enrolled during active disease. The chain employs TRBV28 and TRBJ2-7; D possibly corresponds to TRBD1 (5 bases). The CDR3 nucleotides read TGTGCCAGCAGTTTTGGGGCTTACGAGCAGTACTTC. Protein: CASSFGAYEQYF.